This T cell receptor beta chain appears in the sequencing data of a study of shared clonotypes between healthy human individuals (dated by TCRdb to 2020 to 2021). Concerning the study at large: The cohort comprised two women and a few men aged 18 to 49 years. For each donor, CD4 naive and CD4 memory were each run on three plates, CD8 naive on two plates, and CD8 memory on one plate. To estimate repertoire size and how much clonotype sharing occurs between individuals, the study deeply sequenced the blood TCR repertoires of several healthy adults. Different laboratories and diverse techniques were used to prepare libraries and sequence TCR repertoires, to increase sequencing depth and limit assay-specific biases. Per donor, leukapheresis produced somewhere between about 0.85 and 10 billion PBMCs. Findings and caveats that apply to the study as a whole: Pairwise subsampling indicated that sequencing depth was expected to affect the degree of clonotype sharing among donors. The small number of donors limited the genetic and exposure-history diversity represented. When a few donors were compared, the shared fraction of clonotypes was 5% to 6.5% for naive CD4, 3.5% for naive CD8, more than 2% for memory CD4, and approximately 0.4% for memory CD8. Compared with non-shared clonotypes, the clonotypes found in all four sorted-subset donors had higher generation probabilities. Naive subsets generally had larger estimated clonotype richness than memory subsets did. Even with the large sequencing depth, rarefaction of the sorted-subset datasets indicated that sequencing was incomplete. Sampling was restricted to blood, and TCR repertoires in tissues likely differ from the TCR repertoires found in blood.

CD8 naive samples were CD45RO-negative cells positively selected for CCR7, giving a CD45RA+CCR7+ population that excluded TemRA cells. The donors were healthy, HIV-negative adults who had no recently reported acute infections or vaccinations. Every donor was a Caucasian adult residing in Nashville, Tennessee, USA. After blood collection by leukapheresis, PBMCs were isolated using Ficoll-Histopaque density gradient centrifugation and then cryopreserved in the vapor phase of liquid nitrogen. Analytical flow cytometry was used to check the purity and quantity of each magnetically sorted T cell population. From each sorted fraction, genomic DNA was isolated and quantified by UV absorbance on a Nanodrop 2000c. TCR CDR3 regions were amplified from genomic DNA by multiplex PCR using the deep immunoSEQ assay. Extracted genomic DNA from each cell subset was spread evenly across all wells of several immunoSEQ 96-well plates, with each plate serving as a replicate. For sorted subsets, around 200 ng genomic DNA, equal to about 30,000 T cell genomes, was loaded into each replicate PCR. The purified libraries were quantified using a Qubit 3.0 fluorometer, sized with a Bioanalyzer 2100, and then quantified again using the KAPA Library Quantification kit. Each immunoSEQ 96-well plate was sequenced on its own single-read 150-cycle Illumina NextSeq 550 flow cell. The authors processed their data as follows. Because only junctional sequences without quality scores were contained in the immunoSEQ output, filtering matching that applied to full-length reads could not be performed. Sequences were annotated with PyIR, a Python wrapper for IgBLAST v1.9, and V/J genes and CDR3 were assigned using IMGT germline references. Reads with weak V/J assignments (E-value above 1e-6), missing CDR3, stop codons, out-of-frame junctions, or ambiguous translated residues were removed. V3J clonotypes were defined as sequences sharing an identical inferred V gene, J gene, and CDR3 amino acid sequence. To compute the percentage overlap between repertoires, the number of shared unique clonotypes was divided by the size of the smaller repertoire. Three approaches were used to assess repertoire richness: RTK rarefaction, the Chao1 estimator, and Recon v2.1 estimates of unobserved clonotypes. OLGA was used to compute generation probabilities for all TCRbeta clonotypes that the gDNA method yielded from four donors. Not all clones reach the TCRdb copy of this immuneACCESS table, which keeps in-frame sequences only. Checked studies attribute under half of the gap to unresolved V genes and leave the rest unexplained. That table furnishes V, J and clone size, whereas the DNA furnished D and trimming. The sample data list hundreds of thousands of clones, and 95% of these were observed just once. The ten largest clones add up to 0.11% of the sample.

Comments on this clone: No cognate antigen has been identified for it. There are no base qualities to consult, and no much larger clone falls within one base.

The germline V gene supplies CDR1 SNHLY and CDR2 FYNNEI. Counted from cysteine to phenylalanine, this CDR3 has 11 amino acids. Just the 33-base CDR3 DNA is kept, in frame starting at base 1. V is cut by 6 bases and J by 12 bases, and the space between the germline ends is 14 bases. Sequencing used naive CD8+ T cells sorted from blood. Per the publication, the cell subset or site label means: CD45RA+CCR7+. The chain is made from TRBV2 and TRBJ1-1; the D gene identity is not certain. The sequence came from a woman aged 25 to 39 in good health. Here the CDR3 is given as CASRSDMRPFF. The DNA reads as follows: TGTGCCAGCAGATCCGATATGCGGCCTTTCTTT.